This T cell receptor (beta chain) came from a study of Graves' ophthalmopathy and Graves' hyperthyroidism. Many counts were recorded for this clonotype. As the template, RNA transcripts were used to amplify TCR beta CDR3 regions. HTBI-primed RT-PCR formed the first round, and a multiplex PCR formed the second. Using its own MiXCR run on the multiplex PCR reads, TCRdb lists one record per CDR3 protein. The table has about 700,000 distinct CDR3 sequences, roughly 40% seen once. Germline values: CDR1 KGHSH, CDR2 LQKENI. Trimming cost V 5 bases and J 2 bases; bases outside gene matches: 11. The CDR3 consists of 16 residues.

The sequence was obtained from an adult man with Graves' ophthalmopathy. The V call is TRBV18, the J call TRBJ2-5; TRBD2 aligns across 7 bases. Sequenced material: peripheral blood. This CDR3 is CASSFWASGAQETQYF. CDR3 nucleotides: TGTGCCAGCTCATTCTGGGCAAGCGGGGCACAAGAGACCCAGTACTTC.